These 27 T cell receptor beta chains originate from one sample sequenced in a study of immune aging and cytomegalovirus after organ transplant. Described time point: five sample-tagged time points from pre-transplant (day -1) to day 368 post-transplant, pooled. Cells were captured in microwells, and libraries were made with BD Rhapsody targeted mRNA and AbSeq chemistry. TCRdb re-called the single-cell sequencing reads through MiXCR, storing one row per CDR3 protein. The sample records about 21,000 distinct CDR3 sequences, 35% to 40% being singletons. Antigen specificity for these receptors is unknown. The material sequenced was CMV peptide-activated CD4+ and CD8+ T cells sorted from blood, taken at five time points, pooled. Subset described: sorted CD8+CD137+ and CD4+CD154+ T cells after about 12 h CMV IE-1 peptide stimulation. All receptors come from a female donor who had a heart transplant and CMV viremia.

V usage is TRBV19 and J usage is TRBJ2-7; weak D call: TRBD2 (5 bases). The V and J ends lost 6 bases and 0 bases respectively, with 15 bases between them. Germline values: CDR1 LNHDA, CDR2 SQIVND (reference sequence). The CDR3 has 15 residues. This chain's CDR3 is CASRVNGMGSYEQYF. CDR3 in DNA: TGTGCCAGTAGGGTAAACGGGATGGGCTCCTACGAGCAGTACTTC.

J is TRBJ2-3 and V is TRBV12-3 or TRBV12-4; D uncertain. CDR3 length: 15 amino acids. V lost 0 bases to trimming and J lost 6 bases, with 13 bases between them. CDR3 in amino acids: CASSLARTGRDTQYF. The CDR3 DNA follows: TGTGCCAGCAGTTTAGCGCGAACGGGCAGGGATACGCAGTATTTT.

Relative to its sample, this clonotype is medium-sized. The V gene is TRBV6-1, the J gene TRBJ2-7; 14 bases are shared with TRBD2. CDR1 is MNHNS and CDR2 is SASEGT in the germline V gene. The ends lost 3 bases at V and 6 bases at J; junction bases unmatched: 16. The CDR3 contains 19 residues. In nucleotides, the CDR3 is TGTGCCAGCAGTGACTACGGGACTAGCGGGAGCGTTATGAGTAGCGAGCAGTACTTC. It codes for CASSDYGTSGSVMSSEQYF.

By share, this clonotype counts as medium-sized. V is TRBV6-4 and J is TRBJ1-5; unclear D gene. The V end lost 8 bases, the J end lost 7 bases, and 6 bases lay between the germline ends. The CDR3 totals 10 residues. CDR1 is MRHNA and CDR2 is SNTAGT in the germline V gene. The CDR3 reads CASLRQPQHF. In DNA, the CDR3 is TGTGCCAGCCTGAGACAGCCCCAGCATTTT.

This clonotype appeared a few times. The chain uses TRBV10-3 and TRBJ1-1; 7 bases align to TRBD1. This CDR3 is 16 amino acids long. CDR1 ENHRY and CDR2 SYGVKD come from the germline V gene. The J segment lost 2 bases and the V segment lost 4 bases, leaving 10 bases of the junction unmatched. In DNA, the CDR3 is TGTGCCATCAGTGCTCAGGGGGGGGGCAGAAACACTGAAGCTTTCTTT. Protein sequence: CAISAQGGGRNTEAFF.

In this sample, this clonotype turned up a few times. The rearrangement uses TRBV29-1 and TRBJ2-3; D gene unclear. Germline V gene sequence: CDR1 SQVTM, CDR2 ANQGSEA. CDR3 length: 11 residues. The germline V and J ends were trimmed by 3 bases and 7 bases, with 8 bases remaining between them. The CDR3 spells CSVDSGYTQYF. CDR3 sequence (DNA): TGCAGCGTTGACTCCGGATATACGCAGTATTTT.

In regard to this clonotype: A read error may produce the germline difference seen at one junction end. This rearrangement joins TRBV23-1 to TRBJ2-3, with TRBD2 matching 9 bases. TRBV23-1 carries the ORF label, with uncertain function. This CDR3 is built from 18 residues. CDR3 in DNA: TGCGCCAGCAACGAAGAGGTAGCGGGGGCACTGGGGCCAGATGCGCAGTGTTTT. This encodes CASNEEVAGALGPDAQCF.

In the case of this clonotype: The junction shows a germline mismatch at one end, possibly a read error. The chain links TRBV7-9 to TRBJ2-7; D is undetermined. Germline V CDR1 and CDR2: SEHNR, FQNEAQ (reference sequence). CDR3 length: 13 residues. The DNA of the CDR3 is TGTACCAGCAGCCCTGGGGTCTCCTACGAGCAGTACTTC. Translation: CTSSPGVSYEQYF. The variable domain in full, with the rest retrieved from reference TRBV7-9 and TRBJ2-7, is DTGVSQNPRHKITKRGQNVTFRCDPISEHNRLYWYRQTLGQGPEFLTYFQNEAQLEKSRLLSDRFSAERPKGSFSTLEIQRTEQGDSAMYLCTSSPGVSYEQYFGPGTRLTVT.

This chain's CDR3 is CASQTGILFAEAFF. The CDR3 DNA reads as TGTGCCAGCCAGACAGGGATCTTGTTCGCTGAAGCTTTCTTT. V usage is TRBV6-6 and J usage is TRBJ1-1; 7 bases fit TRBD1. The CDR3 runs to 14 residues. The V gene's germline CDR1 is MNHNY and CDR2 SVGAGI (reference sequence). With V trimmed by 8 bases and J by 6 bases, 12 bases remained unmatched.

V and J are TRBV4-1 and TRBJ1-4; the match to TRBD1 covers 7 bases. The junction had 8 bases not matched to a gene; V was cut back by 1 base and J by 6 bases. The CDR3 length is 16 residues. The germline V gene has CDR1 MGHRA and CDR2 YSYEKL. CDR3 amino acids: CASSQGADRRDEKLFF. In nucleotides, the CDR3 is TGCGCCAGCAGCCAAGGAGCGGACAGGCGTGATGAAAAACTGTTTTTT.

The chain employs TRBV4-2 and TRBJ1-1; D ambiguous. This CDR3 is built from 13 residues. V gave up 1 base and J gave up 4 bases, with 7 bases separating them. In germline, CDR1 is LGHNA, CDR2 YNFKEQ. DNA of the CDR3: TGTGCCAGCAGCCAAGGAGGGATCACTGAAGCTTTCTTT. It is translated as CASSQGGITEAFF.

The J gene is TRBJ2-7, the V gene TRBV6-2 or TRBV6-3; TRBD1 or TRBD2 may be the D gene (5 bases each). This CDR3 has 11 amino acids. V lost 6 bases and J 6 bases, leaving 9 bases between the germline ends. Germline V gene sequence: CDR1 MNHEY, CDR2 SVGEGT. CDR3 DNA: TGTGCCAGCAGCGGGGCTCTCGAGCAGTACTTC. It encodes CASSGALEQYF.

This clonotype was observed many times. Relative to the germline gene, one junction end is altered; a read error may explain this. The chain couples TRBV6-5 to TRBJ1-1; 7 bases line up with TRBD1. Looked up from germline, CDR1 is MNHEY and CDR2 is SVGAGI. The CDR3 has 13 amino acids. DNA of the CDR3: TGTGCCTGCAGACAGGGTCGGAACACTGAAGCTTTCTTT. As protein: CACRQGRNTEAFF.

This clonotype was observed a few times. The rearrangement joins TRBV11-2 to TRBJ2-1; 10 bases line up with TRBD2. This CDR3 is 17 amino acids long. CDR1 and CDR2 (germline): SGHAT, FQNNGV. V was clipped by 0 bases and J by 8 bases; unmatched bases: 10. In DNA, the CDR3 is TGTGCCAGCAGCTTAGATACAGTTAGCGGGAGGCTTTATGAGCAGTTCTTC. As protein: CASSLDTVSGRLYEQFF.

This clonotype came up many times. The rearrangement links TRBV3-1 to TRBJ1-1; D is unclear. Trimming removed 0 bases at V and 5 bases at J, with 7 bases between. This CDR3 contains 13 residues. Germline-derived CDR1 and CDR2 are LGHDT and YNNKEL (reference sequence). The CDR3 sequence: CASSQDSGTEAFF. CDR3 nucleotide sequence: TGTGCCAGCAGCCAAGATTCCGGGACTGAAGCTTTCTTT.

In its sample, this clonotype was seen many times. The chain combines TRBV2 with TRBJ2-1; D is uncertain. Trimming cost V 4 bases and J 4 bases, with 8 bases left between them. Germline V gene sequence: CDR1 SNHLY, CDR2 FYNNEI. The CDR3 spans 13 residues. The DNA for the CDR3 is TGTGCCAGCAGTGTGAAAGGTTACAATGAGCAGTTCTTC. Residues: CASSVKGYNEQFF.

V is TRBV5-1 and J is TRBJ2-7, with a tentative D call TRBD1 (6 bases). The CDR3 spans 14 residues. Germline CDR1 reads SGHRS; CDR2 reads YFSETQ. V lost 4 bases and J 3 bases, leaving 14 bases between the germline ends. CDR3 protein: CASSPIGRGYEQYF. The CDR3 coding sequence is TGCGCCAGCAGCCCGATAGGCAGGGGCTACGAGCAGTACTTC.

Worth noting for this clonotype: This likely comes from a read error, as the CDR3 has no conserved phenylalanine or tryptophan at its end. CDR3 in amino acids: CASSVGGTSRYGQYY. In nucleotides, the CDR3 is TGTGCCAGCAGCGTAGGCGGGACTAGTCGCTACGGGCAGTACTAC. The V call is TRBV9, the J call TRBJ2-7, with 8 bases lining up with TRBD2. CDR3 size: 15 residues. Germline loops: CDR1 SGDLS, CDR2 YYNGEE.

Within the sample, this clonotype is medium-sized. The CDR3 here is CACPRTGSKYEQFF. Written as DNA, the CDR3 is TGTGCCTGCCCTCGGACAGGGAGCAAATATGAGCAGTTCTTC. The rearrangement links TRBV30 to TRBJ2-1, with 8 bases matching TRBD1. The CDR3 length is 14 residues. Germline lookup yields CDR1 GTSNPN and CDR2 SVGIG (reference sequence). After removal of 6 bases from V and 8 bases from J, the junction contained 12 bases not matched to a gene.

The chain links TRBV7-9 to TRBJ1-1, with D unresolved. V lost 7 bases and J 5 bases, leaving 20 bases between the germline ends. Germline assignment: CDR1 SEHNR and CDR2 FQNEAQ (reference sequence). The CDR3 is 15 residues long. CDR3 protein: CASTPIFTRETEAFF. CDR3 DNA sequence: TGTGCCAGCACACCCATTTTCACTCGGGAAACTGAAGCTTTCTTT.

This clonotype counts as medium-sized (0.01 to 0.1%). This chain connects TRBV6-6 to TRBJ2-3; 10 nucleotides agree with TRBD1. Looked up from germline, CDR1 is MNHNY and CDR2 is SVGAGI (reference sequence). The trim removed 6 bases at V and 3 bases at J, leaving 6 bases unmatched. The CDR3 covers 15 residues. CDR3 sequence: CASSWDRGQTDTQYF. As DNA, the CDR3 is TGTGCCAGCAGCTGGGACAGGGGACAGACAGATACGCAGTATTTT.

This clonotype is medium-sized (0.01 to 0.1%) in the sample. The V call is TRBV12-3 or TRBV12-4, the J call TRBJ2-1; 8 bases agree with TRBD1. Unmatched junction bases numbered 5, after V lost 6 bases and J lost 4 bases. CDR3 size: 14 residues. Here the CDR3 reads CASRRTGYYNEQFF. CDR3 DNA sequence: TGTGCCAGCAGAAGGACAGGGTATTACAATGAGCAGTTCTTC.

The J gene is TRBJ1-6, the V gene TRBV2, with 9 bases aligning to TRBD1. Germline values: CDR1 SNHLY, CDR2 FYNNEI. The CDR3 runs to 17 residues. Trimming removed 6 bases from V and 2 bases from J; junction bases left unmatched: 8. CDR3 sequence: CASRGTGPHPYNSPLHF. In nucleotides, the CDR3 is TGTGCCAGCAGAGGGACAGGGCCCCATCCCTATAATTCACCCCTCCACTTT.

Remarks on this clonotype: Just one base apart from a much larger clone, this may be a read error. The chain links TRBV12-3 or TRBV12-4 to TRBJ2-4, with 9 bases aligning to TRBD1. The CDR3 is 16 amino acids. CDR3 sequence (DNA): TGTGCCAGCAGTTTACGGGGGACAGGGATAGTAAACATTCAGCACTTC. Translating gives CASSLRGTGIVNIQHF.

This clonotype is judged large (0.1 to 1%). This chain connects TRBV5-6 to TRBJ2-7, with D perhaps TRBD1 (6 bases). V was shortened by 4 bases and J by 3 bases, with 11 bases between the two germline ends. This CDR3 has 13 amino acids. Germline CDR1 is SGHDT and CDR2 is YYEEEE. The CDR3 DNA is TGTGCCAGCAGCGCCGGGACACACTACGAGCAGTACTTC. Protein: CASSAGTHYEQYF.

This chain connects TRBV5-6 to TRBJ1-2; 9 bases are a match to TRBD1. The junction had 9 bases not matched to a gene; V was cut back by 2 bases and J by 4 bases. This CDR3 spans 16 amino acids. CDR1 and CDR2 from the germline V gene are SGHDT and YYEEEE. The CDR3 nucleotides read TGTGCCAGCAGCTTCCTAGGGGACAGGGTCCTCTATGGCTACACCTTC. Amino acid sequence: CASSFLGDRVLYGYTF.

About this clonotype itself: A read error is likely, as this CDR3 ends without the conserved phenylalanine or tryptophan. This chain joins TRBV19 and TRBJ1-4, with 8 bases aligning to TRBD1. The CDR3 length is 15 residues. CDR1 and CDR2 (germline): LNHDA, SQIVND (reference sequence). V dropped 9 bases and J dropped 8; count of bases not matched to a gene: 14. CDR3 DNA sequence: TGTGCCAGCTCACCAGGGGGCGAAAGTGGCGAAAAACTGTTTGTT. Translating it yields CASSPGGESGEKLFV.